This T cell receptor (beta chain) stems from a study of metastatic and nonmetastatic thyroid tumors (TCRdb year 2020). As for the study more broadly: Repertoires from peripheral blood and from tumor or nodule tissue samples of malignant and benign thyroid patients were compared.

Results and caveats for the whole study, not just this receptor: In both blood and tumor samples, TCR beta diversity was reported to be significantly higher in malignant tumors than in benign nodules.

This clone was seen at least ten times. Its antigen has not been determined. No base qualities exist here, and no much larger clone lies one base off it. The V end loses 5 bases and the J end loses 1 base, and a stretch of 5 bases separates them. Counted from cysteine to phenylalanine, this CDR3 has 12 amino acids. The only DNA kept is the CDR3, 36 bases in frame from the first base. From a lookup of the germline V gene (reference sequence), CDR1 and CDR2 are PRHDT and FYEKMQ. The library was made by PCR. The run used an Illumina HiSeq 4000. High-throughput sequencing was used to profile the TCR beta-chain CDR3 region of every patient. From the authors' description of their analysis: Drawing on CDR3 differences between clinicopathological groups, the researchers built a classifier meant to tell apart patients with distant-metastatic papillary thyroid cancer. The Shannon index was used to measure repertoire diversity, and the Morisita-Horn index was used to measure how similar tumor and blood repertoires were. TCRdb applied fastp at Q25 and MiXCR to the public reads, then kept only in-frame beta chains. These V and J calls rely on TCRdb rather than the paper's analysis. The sample table records around 40,000 clones; around an eighth of these occur just once. The biggest ten clones account for more than 9% of the sample.

No treatment had been received by any patient before thyroid surgery. Patient clinical samples collected from about 2011 to 2018 were retrospectively analysed using T-cell receptor beta sequencing. The TCR was taken from a female donor with papillary thyroid cancer or a benign thyroid nodule (not recorded which). Some clones in this sample may be carry-over from other donors' samples. Sequencing was carried out using blood. The chain employs TRBV13 and TRBJ1-1; too little of a D gene remains to name it. In nucleotides, the sequence is TGTGCCAGCAGCCCGAAGAACACTGAAGCTTTCTTT. Translation gives CASSPKNTEAFF.